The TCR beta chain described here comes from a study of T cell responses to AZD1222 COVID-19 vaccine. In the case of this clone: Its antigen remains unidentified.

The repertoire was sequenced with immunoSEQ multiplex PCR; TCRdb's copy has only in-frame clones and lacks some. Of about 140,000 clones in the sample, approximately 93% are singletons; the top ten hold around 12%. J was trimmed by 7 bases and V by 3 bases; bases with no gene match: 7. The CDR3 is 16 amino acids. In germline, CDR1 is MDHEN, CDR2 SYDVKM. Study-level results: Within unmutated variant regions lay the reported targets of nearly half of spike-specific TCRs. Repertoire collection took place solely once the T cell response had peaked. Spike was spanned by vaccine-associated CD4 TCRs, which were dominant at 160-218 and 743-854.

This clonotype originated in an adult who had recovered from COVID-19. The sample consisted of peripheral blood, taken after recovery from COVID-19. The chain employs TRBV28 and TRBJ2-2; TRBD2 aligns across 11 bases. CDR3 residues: CASSLSLAGAGGELFF. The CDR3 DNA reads TGTGCCAGCAGTTTGTCACTAGCGGGAGCGGGCGGGGAGCTGTTTTTT.